Following are 16 T cell receptor beta chains from one sample sequenced in a study of OX40 agonist ivuxolimab in advanced cancers. Using immunoSEQ multiplex PCR, the repertoire was profiled, and TCRdb retains in-frame clones only, with some absent. Counted here are 70,000 to 85,000 clones, almost 85% occurring once; the ten biggest clones make up about 2.1%. The input for sequencing was CD4+ or CD8+ T cells sorted from blood, taken in a trial of the OX40 agonist ivuxolimab. Receptors originate from an adult with an advanced solid tumor such as melanoma, head and neck, liver or kidney cancer.

This clone was counted only a few times. The CDR3 here is CASSFIDTQYF. The CDR3 coding sequence is TGTGCCAGCAGCTTTATAGATACGCAGTATTTT. V usage is TRBV11-2 and J usage is TRBJ2-3; D unresolved. CDR1 is SGHAT and CDR2 is FQNNGV in the germline V gene. V gave up 3 bases and J gave up 5 bases, with 3 bases separating them. The CDR3 contains 11 residues.

The chain couples TRBV11-3 to TRBJ2-1, with D possibly being TRBD1 (6 bases). The CDR3 sequence is 15 residues long. V lost 3 bases and J 0 bases, leaving 9 bases between the germline ends. CDR1 is SGHNT and CDR2 is YENEEA in the germline V gene. The CDR3 region is CASSFRTASYNEQFF. The CDR3, as DNA: TGTGCCAGCAGCTTCCGGACAGCCTCCTACAATGAGCAGTTCTTC.

The chain carries TRBV10-1 and TRBJ2-7; possible D gene TRBD1, 6 bases. The CDR3 has 14 amino acids. Trimming removed 4 bases from V and 7 bases from J, with 17 bases in between. Germline CDR1 is WNHNN and CDR2 is SYGVQD (reference sequence). The CDR3 sequence: CASSAGTPLTEQYF. The CDR3 nucleotides are TGCGCCAGCAGTGCTGGGACACCCCTAACGGAGCAGTACTTC.

The chain carries TRBV18 and TRBJ2-2; 9 bases map to TRBD2. Germline V gene lookup returns CDR1 KGHSH and CDR2 LQKENI. This CDR3 contains 15 residues. With 3 bases clipped from V and 5 bases from J, the junction kept 4 bases outside the gene matches. CDR3 residues: CASSPPLAGTGELFF. The CDR3 bases are TGTGCCAGCTCACCTCCCCTAGCGGGAACCGGGGAGCTGTTTTTT.

This chain uses TRBV11-1 with TRBJ2-4, with unresolved D. The CDR3 runs to 13 residues. Deletions cut 0 bases from V and 9 bases from J, with 9 bases between. Germline CDR1 SGHAT, CDR2 FQDESV (reference sequence). CDR3 sequence: CASSLARWGIQYF. In nucleotides, the CDR3 is TGTGCCAGCAGCTTAGCGCGGTGGGGCATTCAGTACTTC. Based on the CDR3 plus reference TRBV11-1 and TRBJ2-4, the full variable domain is EAEVAQSPRYKITEKSQAVAFWCDPISGHATLYWYRQILGQGPELLVQFQDESVVDDSQLPKDRFSAERLKGVDSTLKIQPAELGDSAMYLCASSLARWGIQYFGAGTRLSVL.

This chain links TRBV7-8 with TRBJ1-6, with 8 bases that match TRBD1. V was clipped by 5 bases and J by 7 bases; unmatched bases: 4. In germline, CDR1 is SGHVS, CDR2 FQNEAQ. The CDR3 has 14 amino acids. The CDR3 bases are TGTGCCAGCAGCCAGGACAGGGCCAATTCACCCCTCCACTTT. This gives the protein CASSQDRANSPLHF.

V and J are TRBV5-4 and TRBJ2-1; D might be TRBD1 (6 bases). The CDR3 extends over 15 amino acids. CDR1 and CDR2 from the germline V gene are SGHNT and YYREEE (reference sequence). V was cut by 0 bases and J by 5 bases, with 12 bases left in between. Here the CDR3 DNA reads TGTGCCAGCAGCTTGGCCTCGGGACAACACAATGAGCAGTTCTTC. It translates to CASSLASGQHNEQFF. Complete variable domain (other parts from reference TRBV5-4 and TRBJ2-1): ETGVTQSPTHLIKTRGQQVTLRCSSQSGHNTVSWYQQALGQGPQFIFQYYREEENGRGNFPPRFSGLQFPNYSSELNVNALELDDSALYLCASSLASGQHNEQFFGPGTRLTVL.

CDR3 sequence reads: CASRKSNQPQHF. The DNA of the CDR3 is TGTGCCAGCAGGAAAAGCAATCAGCCCCAGCATTTT. This chain joins TRBV28 and TRBJ1-5, with D uncertain. The CDR3 sequence is 12 residues long. Trimming left V 6 bases short and J 1 base short, with 4 bases between. From germline, CDR1 is MDHEN and CDR2 SYDVKM. The full variable domain, rest sourced from reference TRBV28 and TRBJ1-5, is DVKVTQSSRYLVKRTGEKVFLECVQDMDHENMFWYRQDPGLGLRLIYFSYDVKMKEKGDIPEGYSVSREKKERFSLILESASTNQTSMYLCASRKSNQPQHFGDGTRLSIL.

The chain combines TRBV5-3 with TRBJ2-2, with TRBD1 as a possible D gene (7 bases). TRBV5-3 is placed among ORFs of uncertain function. Trimming pared 5 bases from V and 4 bases from J, leaving 12 bases between. The CDR3 length is 14 residues. The DNA for the CDR3 is TGTGCCAGAAGGCACAGGGGAGGCACCGGGGAGCTGTTTTTT. Amino acids: CARRHRGGTGELFF.

This chain uses TRBV6-5 with TRBJ2-3; D call uncertain. This CDR3 region has 15 residues. CDR1 and CDR2 from the germline V gene are MNHEY and SVGAGI. Trimming removed 2 bases at V and 1 base at J, with 10 bases between. CDR3 sequence (DNA): TGTGCCAGCAGTTACCGGTTTTCGGGCACAGATACGCAGTATTTT. The encoded protein is CASSYRFSGTDTQYF.

In its sample, this clone was seen once. V and J are TRBV6-7 and TRBJ2-2; 10 nucleotides agree with TRBD2. TRBV6-7 carries the ORF label, with uncertain function. The J segment lost 4 bases and the V segment lost 4 bases, leaving 9 bases of the junction unmatched. The CDR3 is made up of 17 amino acids. The CDR3 region is CASSSSSGRSPTGELFF. The CDR3 DNA is TGTGCCAGCAGTTCCTCTAGCGGGAGAAGTCCCACCGGGGAGCTGTTTTTT.

The CDR3 region is CASSSTGGGNTEAFF. The CDR3 DNA sequence: TGTGCCAGCAGCTCGACAGGGGGCGGCAACACTGAAGCTTTCTTT. The V and J genes are TRBV6-6 and TRBJ1-1; 10 bases align to TRBD1. Germline-derived CDR1 and CDR2 are MNHNY and SVGAGI (reference sequence). With V trimmed by 6 bases and J by 2 bases, 6 bases remained unmatched. The CDR3 is 15 residues long.

This chain uses TRBV11-2 with TRBJ2-3; TRBD2 matches at 13 bases. CDR1 is SGHAT and CDR2 is FQNNGV in the germline V gene. With V trimmed by 2 bases and J by 6 bases, 5 bases remained unmatched. The CDR3 has 16 amino acids. The CDR3 DNA is TGTGCCAGCAGCTTATATACTAGCGGGGGGGCGGATACGCAGTATTTT. It codes for CASSLYTSGGADTQYF.

The chain combines TRBV4-2 with TRBJ1-3; D might be TRBD1 (5 bases). This CDR3 comprises 14 residues. The germline V gene has CDR1 LGHNA and CDR2 YNFKEQ. V dropped 4 bases and J dropped 4 bases, with 11 bases sitting between them. CDR3 nucleotides: TGTGCCAGCAGCCTTGCCCAGGGAGGAAACACCATATATTTT. Translation gives CASSLAQGGNTIYF.

The gene calls are TRBV7-3 and TRBJ2-2; 8 positions match TRBD1. Germline V gives CDR1 SGHTA, CDR2 FQGTGA. Trimming at V came to 5 bases and at J to 4 bases, leaving 6 bases not matched to a gene. The CDR3 has 15 residues. Here the CDR3 DNA reads TGTGCCAGCAGCACAGGGGGACAGGCCACCGGGGAGCTGTTTTTT. Its protein is CASSTGGQATGELFF.

The genes are TRBV21-1 and TRBJ2-1; the listed D gene, TRBD2, was not tested against the DNA. TRBV21-1 is termed a pseudogene. This CDR3 has 16 amino acids. As DNA, the CDR3 is TGTGCCAGCAGCAACGAACTAGTATCCGAGTACAATGAGCAGTTCTTC. It is translated as CASSNELVSEYNEQFF.